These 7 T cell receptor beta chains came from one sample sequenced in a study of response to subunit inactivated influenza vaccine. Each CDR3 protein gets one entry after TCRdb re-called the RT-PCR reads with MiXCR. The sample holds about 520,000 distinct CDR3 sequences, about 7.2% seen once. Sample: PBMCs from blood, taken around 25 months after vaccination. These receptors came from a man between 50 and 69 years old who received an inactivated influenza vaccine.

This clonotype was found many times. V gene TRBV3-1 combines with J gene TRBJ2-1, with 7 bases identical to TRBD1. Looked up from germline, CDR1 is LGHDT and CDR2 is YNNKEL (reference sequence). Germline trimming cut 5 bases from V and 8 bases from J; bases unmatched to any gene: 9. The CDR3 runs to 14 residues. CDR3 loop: CASSLSTGFDEQFF. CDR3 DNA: TGTGCCAGCAGCTTATCGACAGGGTTCGATGAGCAGTTCTTC.

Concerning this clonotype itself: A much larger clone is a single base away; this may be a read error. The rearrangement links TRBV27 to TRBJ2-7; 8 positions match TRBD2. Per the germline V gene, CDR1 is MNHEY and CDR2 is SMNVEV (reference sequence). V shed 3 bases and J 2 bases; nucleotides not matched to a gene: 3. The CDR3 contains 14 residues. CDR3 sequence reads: CASSFTGRAYEQYF. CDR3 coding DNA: TGTGCCAGCAGTTTTACCGGGAGGGCCTACGAGCAGTACTTC.

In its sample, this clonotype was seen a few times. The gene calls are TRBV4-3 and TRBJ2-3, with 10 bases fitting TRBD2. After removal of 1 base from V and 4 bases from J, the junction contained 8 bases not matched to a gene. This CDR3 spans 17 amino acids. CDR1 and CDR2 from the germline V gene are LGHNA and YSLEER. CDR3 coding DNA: TGCGCCAGCAGCCAAGGCCCCCTAGCGGGGGTCGCAGATACGCAGTATTTT. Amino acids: CASSQGPLAGVADTQYF.

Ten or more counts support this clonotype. CDR3 bases: TGTGCCAGCAGCTTATACGGGACAGGGGGCGACGAGCAGTACTTC. Residues: CASSLYGTGGDEQYF. This chain links TRBV7-8 with TRBJ2-7, with TRBD1 matching 12 bases. CDR3 size: 15 residues. After removal of 2 bases from V and 5 bases from J, the junction contained 4 bases not matched to a gene. CDR1 is SGHVS, CDR2 FQNEAQ, per germline.

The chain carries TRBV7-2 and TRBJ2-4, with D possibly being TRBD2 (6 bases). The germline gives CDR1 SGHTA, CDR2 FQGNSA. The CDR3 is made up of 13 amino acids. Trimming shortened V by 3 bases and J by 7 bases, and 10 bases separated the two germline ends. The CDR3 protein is CASSFERGNIQYF. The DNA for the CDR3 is TGTGCCAGCAGCTTCGAACGGGGGAACATTCAGTACTTC.

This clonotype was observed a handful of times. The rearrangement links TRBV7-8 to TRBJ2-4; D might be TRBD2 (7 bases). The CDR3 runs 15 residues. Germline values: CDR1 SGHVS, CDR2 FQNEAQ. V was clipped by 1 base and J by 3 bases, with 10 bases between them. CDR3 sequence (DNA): TGTGCCAGCAGCTTAGGGGAGGGGGTCAAAAACATTCAGTACTTC. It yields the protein CASSLGEGVKNIQYF.

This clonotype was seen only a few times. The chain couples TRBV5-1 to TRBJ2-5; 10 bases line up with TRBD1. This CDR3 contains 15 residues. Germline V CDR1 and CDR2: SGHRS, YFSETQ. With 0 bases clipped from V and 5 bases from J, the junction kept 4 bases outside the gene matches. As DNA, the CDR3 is TGCGCCAGCAGCTTGGGACAGGGGGCGAAGGAGACCCAGTACTTC. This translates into CASSLGQGAKETQYF.